The clone carrying this TCR beta chain was counted between two and nine times. Its specificity is not known. Molecular barcoding with unique molecular identifiers was used for the TCRbeta library. TCRdb re-called the PCR reads with MiXCR, one entry per CDR3 protein. The sample lists some 450,000 distinct CDR3 sequences; 43% were seen once. The data were obtained in a study of T-cell reconstitution after alpha-beta-depleted transplantation in children. Study results and limitations: Surviving recipient T cells and thymic progenitors underlay high day-60 TCRbeta diversity in some patients.

The source is a girl aged 2 to 9 with aplastic anemia, due to receive a stem cell transplant. The material sequenced was PBMCs, taken before TCRalphabeta/CD19-depleted stem cell transplant.

The DNA for the CDR3 is TGTGCCAGCAGCGTAGTAGGAGGGACTAGCGGCCCAAAAGGTAATGAGCAGTTCTTC. It specifies CASSVVGGTSGPKGNEQFF. V usage is TRBV9 and J usage is TRBJ2-1; 11 positions agree with TRBD2. J was trimmed by 7 bases and V by 0 bases; bases with no gene match: 15. The CDR3 spans 19 residues. Germline CDR1 SGDLS, CDR2 YYNGEE.